This T cell receptor (beta chain) originates from a study of human T cells and chemical hapten exposure (dated by TCRdb to about 2021). Broadly, across the study: For sensitization, 2% DPC in acetone was applied to a 2 cm by 2 cm area of upper inner arm skin. Weekly therapeutic DPC doses were additionally applied to the scalp of patients throughout the roughly 24-week study period. Patch testing was done on the upper back using Finn chambers containing 0.01% DPC, and results were scored after 6 days according to International Contact Dermatitis Research Group standards. Most of the patients in the cohort were female, and the cohort covered alopecia areata with under or over 50% scalp involvement, alopecia totalis and alopecia universalis. The libraries were sequenced as a pool, and the TCR yield per sample differed mostly because of small variations in library volumes within the pool. Peripheral blood TCR repertoire changes were tracked in vivo in alopecia patients during primary and secondary sensitization to the hapten diphenylcyclopropenone (DPC). Patient blood was sampled pre-sensitization (week 0) and at 2, 6 and about 24 weeks after DPC sensitization. Blood for TCR sequencing was provided by twenty-nine alopecia patients at one to four time points (pre-sensitization, 2, 6 and 24 weeks). From each blood RNA sample, both TCR alpha and TCR beta chains were sequenced. Study-wide conclusions, independent of this receptor: Because all patients had alopecia, a presumed autoimmune disease, the immune response of the patients might differ from that of healthy individuals. No change with DPC sensitization was found in the number of TCRs above 1 in 1000 frequency, and no evidence of global repertoire structure alterations was found. Expanded TCRs formed significantly more large CDR3 similarity clusters than pre-sensitization or healthy control sets, consistent with antigen-driven responses. A positive correlation was found between the number of PT1 expanded TCRs and patch test score, with significance reached at thresholds 8, 16 and 32 but not 4. Repeated subsampling changed both the strength of the expansion versus patch-test correlation and the threshold at which that correlation became significant.

The V end gives up 8 bases and the J end 2 bases, leaving 12 bases in the junction not matched to a gene. The CDR3 contains 15 residues, cysteine and phenylalanine counted. Kept here is only the CDR3 DNA, which spans 45 bases and is read in frame from base 1. Reading the label with the study, this specimen's time point is: patch test 2, 6 weeks after DPC sensitization. The intended sense of this specimen's treatment or condition label: therapeutic diphenylcyclopropenone sensitization with weekly scalp DPC. Total RNA was isolated from unfractionated whole blood collected in Tempus Blood RNA tubes. At each patch-test visit, blood was drawn before the patch test was applied. Eligible patients were aged 18 to 70, diagnosed with alopecia, deemed suitable for DPC therapy, and excluded if pregnant. Library preparation used RACE. The sequencer listed for this sample is NextSeq 500. During library preparation, unique molecular identifiers were attached to individual cDNA molecules so that TCRs could be counted in a quantitative, reproducible way. The authors' pipeline ran thus. Samples had a median of 95,638 TCRs, with a range from about 23,224 to 750,000. V, J and CDR3 annotation of the TCR reads was performed with the Decombinator software suite. For the PS versus PT1 abundance plots, all samples were subsampled to the same number of TCRs (28,000). TCRs were defined as expanded if absent before sensitization and observed at least eight times at the 2-week time point. TCRdb redid the processing of the public reads, applying fastp at Q25 and MiXCR, and retained in-frame beta chains. Rows with one shared CDR3 protein collapse into an entry with the most common genes and DNA. The V and J calls reflect TCRdb's pipeline rather than the authors' work. The table for this sample lists 35,000 to 45,000 distinct CDR3 sequences; about 9.6% of them were counted only once. 14% to 15% of the sample goes to the ten largest clones.

At least ten counts were recorded for this clonotype. Its antigen remains undetermined. One base away there is no much larger clone; base qualities are not given. The TCR originated in a woman between 25 and 40 years old with alopecia areata. Some clones in this sample may be carry-over from other donors' samples. The chain links TRBV12-3 or TRBV12-4 with TRBJ2-7, and TRBD1 matches 7 of the central bases. This specimen was whole blood, taken in connection with sensitization to the hapten diphenylcyclopropenone (DPC). The CDR3 in this case is CASAVYYQGAYEQYF. The DNA is TGTGCCAGCGCAGTTTATTATCAGGGGGCCTACGAGCAGTACTTC.